This TCR beta chain was sequenced during a study of regulatory T cells in long-lasting Graves disease (dated by TCRdb to the early 2020s). About the investigation overall: Newly diagnosed Graves' disease patients had taken antithyroid drugs for less than 3 months. TCR sequencing covered some 13 persistent and 20 or so newly diagnosed Graves' disease patients, 33 samples in total. Patients with persistent Graves' disease were compared with patients with newly diagnosed Graves' disease using TCR sequencing and RNA sequencing of peripheral blood. The study took place in China and was registered as a clinical trial.

Libraries came from multiplex PCR. Sequencing used an Illumina HiSeq 4000. iRepertoire HTBI primers and Arm-PCR amplification of CDR3 regions were used to construct TCR beta libraries. Before sequencing, the PCR products went through gel purification. The authors processed their data as follows. Across samples, 60 to 75 TRBV and 14 TRBJ segments were identified and used for gene usage analysis of CDR3 amino acid clonotypes. COPE and FqMerger were used to merge filtered high-quality paired reads into contigs. BLAST was used to align contigs to IMGT TRBV, TRBD and TRBJ reference genes, with CDR3 defined following IMGT. Clonotypes above 0.1% frequency were classified as highly expanded clones. Repertoire diversity was measured by Shannon entropy, and V-J evenness by the Gini coefficient. Clonotypes shared by more than one individual were considered public. TCRdb redid the processing of the public reads, applying fastp at Q25 and MiXCR, and retained in-frame beta chains. One record per CDR3 amino acid sequence lists the most common genes and DNA. These V and J calls are TCRdb output, not the study's own analysis. For this sample the table gives approximately 560,000 distinct CDR3 sequences, of which roughly 15% were detected only once. The ten largest clones add up to 9.5% to 15% of the sample.

The full study reports these points: Only peripheral blood was studied, because thyroid tissue, the primary lesion, was inaccessible. Preferential use of TRBV28, TRBJ1-2 and TRBJ2-5 was observed in persistent disease, whereas TRBV20-1 and TRBJ2-1 were favored in newly diagnosed disease. As a limitation, the authors acknowledged that the small sample size may reduce accuracy. Lower TCR Shannon entropy and fewer highly expanded clones were observed in persistent Graves' disease patients than in newly diagnosed patients, which suggested clonal expansion. Sequencing and analysis were restricted to the TCR beta chain. A larger number of public clonotypes was shared among persistent patients (approximately 3,000) than among newly diagnosed patients (around 870).

The CDR3 has 15 amino acids, counting the end cysteine and phenylalanine. Kept here is only the CDR3 DNA, which spans 45 bases and is read in frame from base 1. V loses 3 bases of germline sequence and J loses 4 bases, and the interval between the two ends is 15 bases. The meaning of the sample's time point label: newly diagnosed GD, antithyroid drugs for less than 3 months. For both TCR sequencing and RNA sequencing, RNA was extracted from PBMCs using TRIzol. The diagnosis of Graves' disease was made according to American Thyroid Association guidelines. Patients were recruited from an endocrinology department in Xi'an, China. Each patient gave approximately 10 milliliters of peripheral blood, collected in an EDTA anticoagulant tube. Ficoll Paque Plus density gradient separation was used to isolate PBMCs, and no further T cell sorting was done. An Agilent 2100 Bioanalyzer and agarose gel were used to assess RNA quality, and a NanoDrop 2000 was used to measure RNA concentration.

This clonotype was recorded at least ten times. The antigen it recognizes is unknown. No base quality values were provided; no much bigger clone lies one nucleotide off. This same sample was also taken into another study, of T cells in Graves' hyperthyroidism and ophthalmopathy. Per that second paper: Stable Graves' hyperthyroidism was defined as the absence of progression to ophthalmopathy over 18 months of follow-up. Hyperthyroidism patients were newly diagnosed, had a disease duration of under 2 months, and were aged 18 to 65 years. Any patient with an uncontrolled infection, another autoimmune disease, pregnancy or lactation was excluded. Diagnoses were based on clinical symptoms, serum thyroxine and TRAb, thyroid ultrasound and orbital computed tomography. A first-round RT-PCR of the TCR CDR3 used the HTBI primer set with the Qiagen OneStep RT-PCR kit. Blood samples also contained most of the expanded thyroid clonotypes (frequency above 0.001), which suggests that blood repertoires may reflect thyroid immune responses. A 13 V-J signature model separated ophthalmopathy from stable hyperthyroidism, with around 90% sensitivity and just under 84% specificity in cross-validation and 80%/75% in testing. During validation, the model predicted progression to ophthalmopathy a median of roughly six months ahead of onset, with more than 55% sensitivity and less than 85% specificity. To identify distinguishing TCR V-J signatures, a discovery cohort of 100 patients was used, comprising 40 to 45 with Graves' ophthalmopathy and around 57 with stable Graves' hyperthyroidism. Whether ophthalmopathy could be predicted prospectively was tested in an independent validation cohort made up of roughly 19 hyperthyroidism patients plus 17 patients who later progressed to ophthalmopathy. For training and testing, the 100 or so patients in the discovery cohort were randomly divided in a 7:3 ratio. In addition, the study compared T-cell repertoires in thyroid tissue and in blood from several Graves' hyperthyroidism patients. Following sampling, methimazole starting at 30 mg daily was given to hyperthyroidism patients, and high-dose intravenous methylprednisolone was given to ophthalmopathy patients. Libraries were constructed in a second round of multiplex PCR, after which size selection and purification were performed. Sequencing of the libraries was done on an Illumina HiSeq2000 using paired-end 100 bp reads. SOAPnuke was used to process the raw data, with reads discarded if the reads contained adapters or uncalled bases, had a mean Phred below 15, or lacked an exact constant-primer or identifier match. COPE v1.2.5 was used to merge the high-quality paired reads, and each unique nucleotide sequence was defined as a clonotype. MiTCR v1.1 was used to align the clonotypes against IMGT TRBV, TRBD and TRBJ reference segments. The analysis included only V-J combinations with a frequency above 0.0001, which together covered more than 98% of the repertoires. A TCS score was defined as the ratio of F50 (clonal expansion) to E x V (chaos), with BLOSUM62-based TCRdist applied between CDR3 peptides within each V-J. Welch's t-statistics and random forest reduced roughly 540 V-J features to 13, which were used in a naive Bayes classifier (R e1071). Sample size was not statistically predetermined, and blinding of investigators to group allocation was not performed. The paper reports TCR Vbeta CDR3 sequencing of some 140 peripheral blood samples: approximately 41 ophthalmopathy, fewer than 80 hyperthyroidism and around 17 progressor patients.

This receptor chain uses TRBV12-3 or TRBV12-4 and TRBJ1-2, with no confidently assigned D gene. The source is a man between 18 and 35 years old with Graves disease. Donor details come from another sample of the same person, matched by shared clones. This material consisted of peripheral blood mononuclear cells (PBMCs), taken at new diagnosis, from a patient treated with antithyroid drugs. Here is the DNA: TGTGCCAGCAGTTTGAAGTTAGAAGGACGCTATGGCTACACCTTC. Translated, this gives CASSLKLEGRYGYTF.